These 24 T cell receptor beta chains were sequenced from one sample in a study of control samples from healthy donors and cancer patients. Some clones are missing from TCRdb's copy, which holds only in-frame ones; the method was immunoSEQ multiplex PCR. In the table there are about 220,000 clones, just under 95% of which are singletons. Sequencing was done on a sample of blood. These TCRs come from a man aged 50 to 59 in good health.

In DNA, the CDR3 is TGTGCCAGCAGCCCCCGGAGGGGAAATACGCAGTATTTT. Translated: CASSPRRGNTQYF. The chain couples TRBV7-2 to TRBJ2-3, with D perhaps matching TRBD2 (6 bases). V was shortened by 5 bases and J by 7 bases, with 13 bases between the two germline ends. The CDR3 runs to 13 residues. Germline V gene data show CDR1 as SGHTA and CDR2 as FQGNSA.

The CDR3 bases are TGTGCCAGCAACCAACAGGGTAGCAATCAGCCCCAGCATTTT. Protein sequence: CASNQQGSNQPQHF. The chain carries TRBV6-5 and TRBJ1-5; maybe TRBD1 (6 bases). The CDR3 extends over 14 amino acids. V dropped 7 bases and J dropped 0 bases, with 10 bases sitting between them. Germline CDR1 reads MNHEY; CDR2 reads SVGAGI.

The V call is TRBV6-5, the J call TRBJ1-2, with D tentatively TRBD1 (6 bases). Germline CDR1 is MNHEY and CDR2 is SVGAGI. This CDR3 is 11 amino acids long. Trimming took 8 bases from V and 8 from J, leaving 12 bases between them. CDR3 bases: TGTGCCAGCTCGAACAGGGTCGGCTACACCTTC. Translating gives CASSNRVGYTF.

This chain uses TRBV7-8 with TRBJ1-1; D is perhaps TRBD1 (6 bases). This CDR3 is built from 14 residues. V lost 7 bases and J 4 bases, leaving 16 bases between the germline ends. The germline V gene has CDR1 SGHVS and CDR2 FQNEAQ. The CDR3 region has the DNA TGTGCCAGCACCCCCGTGGGGGCTGGCACTGAAGCTTTCTTT. It codes for CASTPVGAGTEAFF.

The chain has TRBV3-1 (or the pseudogene TRBV3-2) and TRBJ2-2; 14 nucleotides match TRBD2. Trimming removed 6 bases from V and 2 bases from J; junction bases left unmatched: 17. CDR1 LGHDT and CDR2 YNNKEL come from the germline V gene (reference sequence). The CDR3 has 21 residues. CDR3 sequence (DNA): TGTGCCAGCAGGCAAAGCCCCGGACTAGCGGGGGGCGTATTAAACACCGGGGAGCTGTTTTTT. It is translated as CASRQSPGLAGGVLNTGELFF.

This rearrangement joins TRBV13 to TRBJ2-3; weak D call: TRBD2 (6 bases). CDR3 length: 17 residues. Between the trimmed V and J ends, which lost 2 bases and 0 bases, there was a span of 15 bases. Germline CDR1 reads PRHDT; CDR2 reads FYEKMQ (reference sequence). This chain's CDR3 is CASSLSLAGSSTDTQYF. The CDR3 nucleotides read TGTGCCAGCAGCTTATCTCTTGCGGGGAGTAGCACAGATACGCAGTATTTT.

The chain is built from TRBV4-3 and TRBJ2-7; D is perhaps TRBD1 (6 bases). V was cut by 4 bases and J by 3 bases, with 25 bases left in between. Germline loops: CDR1 LGHNA, CDR2 YSLEER. This CDR3 is built from 18 residues. The CDR3 spells CASSLRGPRGETDYEQYF. The CDR3 DNA follows: TGCGCCAGCAGCCTCAGGGGCCCTCGGGGAGAAACTGACTACGAGCAGTACTTC.

The chain employs TRBV7-2 and TRBJ2-3, with TRBD1 as a possible D gene (7 bases). The V end lost 2 bases, the J end lost 5 bases, and 11 bases lay between the germline ends. This CDR3 is 14 amino acids long. CDR1 is SGHTA and CDR2 is FQGNSA in the germline V gene. In DNA, the CDR3 is TGTGCCAGCAGCTTATCAGGGGGGATAGATACGCAGTATTTT. This translates into CASSLSGGIDTQYF.

This clone was recorded only once. V and J are TRBV28 and TRBJ1-1; D may be TRBD1 (5 bases). The CDR3 covers 11 residues. CDR1 and CDR2 from the germline V gene are MDHEN and SYDVKM. The V gene lost 7 bases and the J gene lost 10 bases, with 13 bases spanning the gap. CDR3 in DNA: TGTGCCAGCAAAGGCCAGGGTGTAGCTTTCTTT. It is translated as CASKGQGVAFF.

The CDR3 nucleotides are TGCGCCAGCAGCCTGGACCCCGATCAGCCCCAGCATTTT. It codes for CASSLDPDQPQHF. The genes are TRBV5-1 and TRBJ1-5; no reliable D call. V was pared by 4 bases and J by 5 bases, with 10 bases between. Germline CDR1 reads SGHRS; CDR2 reads YFSETQ. CDR3 length: 13 residues.

This rearrangement joins TRBV10-3 to TRBJ2-1, with TRBD2 matching over 12 bases. This CDR3 has 20 residues. Per the germline V gene, CDR1 is ENHRY and CDR2 is SYGVKD. With 2 bases clipped from V and 0 bases from J, the junction kept 11 bases outside the gene matches. The DNA of the CDR3 is TGTGCCATCAGTGAGATTAAAACTAGCGGGGGGCCAAGCTCCTACAATGAGCAGTTCTTC. It is translated as CAISEIKTSGGPSSYNEQFF.

The rearrangement links TRBV6-2 or TRBV6-3 to TRBJ2-1, with D hard to call. The CDR3 runs to 12 residues. The V gene's germline CDR1 is MNHEY and CDR2 SVGEGT. The V end lost 1 base, the J end lost 3 bases, and 1 base lay between the germline ends. DNA for the CDR3: TGTGCCAGCAGTTACTACTACAATGAGCAGTTCTTC. Residues: CASSYYYNEQFF.

The chain couples TRBV11-3 to TRBJ2-6, with TRBD1 matching 8 bases. Trimming at V came to 5 bases and at J to 0 bases, leaving 9 bases not matched to a gene. CDR1 is SGHNT, CDR2 YENEEA, per germline. The CDR3 spans 18 residues. As DNA, the CDR3 is TGTGCCAGCAGCGAAGGACAGGGAGCTTCCTCTGGGGCCAACGTCCTGACTTTC. Translated, it gives CASSEGQGASSGANVLTF.

V usage is TRBV7-2 and J usage is TRBJ2-1; possibly TRBD1 for D (5 bases). The CDR3 has 13 amino acids. Germline V gene lookup returns CDR1 SGHTA and CDR2 FQGNSA. The V gene lost 3 bases and the J gene lost 4 bases, with 7 bases spanning the gap. CDR3 DNA sequence: TGTGCCAGCAGCTTGGACAATTACAATGAGCAGTTCTTC. Amino acid sequence: CASSLDNYNEQFF.

This clone was seen a single time. The V call is TRBV14, the J call TRBJ1-2, with D unresolved. This CDR3 comprises 14 residues. V lost 1 base, J lost 4 bases, and 10 bases lay in between. Germline CDR1 and CDR2: SGHDN and FVKESK. CDR3 in amino acids: CASSQANSGYGYTF. CDR3 bases: TGTGCCAGCAGCCAAGCAAACTCTGGCTATGGCTACACCTTC. The entire variable domain, with the rest obtained from reference TRBV14 and TRBJ1-2, is as follows: EAGVTQFPSHSVIEKGQTVTLRCDPISGHDNLYWYRRVMGKEIKFLLHFVKESKQDESGMPNNRFLAERTGGTYSTLKVQPAELEDSGVYFCASSQANSGYGYTFGSGTRLTVV.

V and J are TRBV25-1 and TRBJ2-1; D remains ambiguous. Germline V CDR1 and CDR2: MGHDK, SYGVNS. The CDR3 extends over 12 amino acids. The V end lost 5 bases, the J end lost 4 bases, and 6 bases lay between the germline ends. For the CDR3, the DNA is TGTGCCAGCAGTCTTACTTACAATGAGCAGTTCTTC. Its translation: CASSLTYNEQFF.

This rearrangement joins TRBV5-4 to TRBJ2-1, with D possibly TRBD2 on 5 matching bases. Trimming took off 3 bases at V and 10 bases at J, with 11 bases between the two ends. The CDR3 is made up of 12 amino acids. Germline CDR1 SGHNT, CDR2 YYREEE (reference sequence). CDR3 region: CASSSDGGEQFF. CDR3 in DNA: TGTGCCAGCAGCTCGGACGGCGGGGAGCAGTTCTTC.

This chain links TRBV7-9 with TRBJ1-3; the D is unclear. Germline V gives CDR1 SEHNR, CDR2 FQNEAQ (reference sequence). V was trimmed by 1 base and J by 4 bases, leaving 11 bases between them. The CDR3 is made up of 15 amino acids. The CDR3 nucleotides read TGTGCCAGCAGCTTAGGGCAGGCGGCGGGAAACACCATATATTTT. This gives the protein CASSLGQAAGNTIYF.

The chain combines TRBV5-1 with TRBJ2-2; the D gene is possibly TRBD2 (5 bases). V gave up 1 base and J gave up 4 bases, with 17 bases separating them. The V gene's germline CDR1 is SGHRS and CDR2 YFSETQ. This CDR3 region has 17 residues. The CDR3 DNA sequence: TGCGCCAGCAGCTTGTCCTCCGAGGGAATCCGCACCGGGGAGCTGTTTTTT. It translates to CASSLSSEGIRTGELFF.

This clone was counted once. The chain employs TRBV11-2 and TRBJ1-1; D remains unclear. V lost 2 bases and J lost 4, with 11 bases in between. The CDR3 totals 14 residues. Germline V gene data show CDR1 as SGHAT and CDR2 as FQNNGV. CDR3 coding DNA: TGTGCCAGCAGCTTATTTCAGGTAGTCACTGAAGCTTTCTTT. Amino acids: CASSLFQVVTEAFF. The full variable domain, rest sourced from reference TRBV11-2 and TRBJ1-1, is EAGVAQSPRYKIIEKRQSVAFWCNPISGHATLYWYQQILGQGPKLLIQFQNNGVVDDSQLPKDRFSAERLKGVDSTLKIQPAKLEDSAVYLCASSLFQVVTEAFFGQGTRLTVV.

The chain is built from TRBV11-2 and TRBJ2-7, with TRBD1 identical over 10 bases. CDR1 and CDR2 from the germline V gene are SGHAT and FQNNGV. V dropped 5 bases and J dropped 2; count of bases not matched to a gene: 3. The CDR3 loop spans 14 amino acids. In DNA, the CDR3 is TGTGCCAGCAGCACCGGGACAGGGGCCTACGAGCAGTACGTC. It encodes CASSTGTGAYEQYV.

The chain employs TRBV23-1 and TRBJ2-2; the D gene is possibly TRBD2 (6 bases). TRBV23-1 is an ORF for which the function is uncertain. The CDR3 has 15 amino acids. Trimming took off 4 bases at V and 4 bases at J, with 13 bases between the two ends. CDR3 sequence: CASSREVRGTGELFF. The CDR3 nucleotides read TGCGCCAGCAGTCGGGAGGTTCGAGGCACCGGGGAGCTGTTTTTT.

The chain employs TRBV6-2 or TRBV6-3 and TRBJ2-1; possible D gene TRBD2, 6 bases. Trimming stripped 1 base from V and 9 bases from J, with 10 bases between. Germline V gene lookup returns CDR1 MNHEY and CDR2 SVGEGT. The CDR3 has 13 amino acids. CDR3 protein: CASSYFGTPEQFF. In DNA form, the CDR3 reads TGTGCCAGCAGTTACTTCGGGACTCCTGAGCAGTTCTTC.

This chain uses TRBV27 with TRBJ1-1; D is possibly TRBD1 (5 bases). Germline CDR1 is MNHEY and CDR2 is SMNVEV (reference sequence). This CDR3 comprises 15 residues. Trimming shortened V by 5 bases and J by 6 bases, and 19 bases separated the two germline ends. CDR3 protein: CASSPRTPRGAEAFF. In DNA form, the CDR3 reads TGTGCCAGCAGTCCCCGGACTCCACGAGGGGCTGAAGCTTTCTTT.